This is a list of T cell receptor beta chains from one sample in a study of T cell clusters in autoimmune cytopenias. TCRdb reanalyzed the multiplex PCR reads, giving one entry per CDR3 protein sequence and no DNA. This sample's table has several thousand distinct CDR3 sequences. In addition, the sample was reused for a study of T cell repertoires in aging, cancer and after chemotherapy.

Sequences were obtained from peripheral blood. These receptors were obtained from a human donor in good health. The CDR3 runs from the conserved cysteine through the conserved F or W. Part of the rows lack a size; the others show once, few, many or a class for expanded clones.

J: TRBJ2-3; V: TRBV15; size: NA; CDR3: CATSPRGVGDTDTQYF
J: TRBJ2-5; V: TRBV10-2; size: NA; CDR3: CASSEGGASRETQYF
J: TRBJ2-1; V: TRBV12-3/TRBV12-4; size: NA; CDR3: CASSFTSGIHNEQFF
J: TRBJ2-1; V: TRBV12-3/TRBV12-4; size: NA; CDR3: CASTLTSVSEQFF
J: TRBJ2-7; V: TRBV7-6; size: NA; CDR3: CASSLVTGGSYEQYF
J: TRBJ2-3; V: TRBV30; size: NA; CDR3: CAWTLQGTDTQYF
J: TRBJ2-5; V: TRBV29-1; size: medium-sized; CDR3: CSVGRAGQETQYF
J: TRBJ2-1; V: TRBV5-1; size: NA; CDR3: CASSLSYRGSNEQFF
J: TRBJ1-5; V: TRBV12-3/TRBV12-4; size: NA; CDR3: CASRVGGSGQPQHF
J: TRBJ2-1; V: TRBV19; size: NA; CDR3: CASSMSGRPHEQFF
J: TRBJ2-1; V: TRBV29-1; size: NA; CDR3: CSVVAGGNEQFF
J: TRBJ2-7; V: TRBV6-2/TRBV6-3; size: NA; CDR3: CASSSREGGSRDF
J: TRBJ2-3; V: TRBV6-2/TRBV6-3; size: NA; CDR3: CASSYSLGAVDTQYF